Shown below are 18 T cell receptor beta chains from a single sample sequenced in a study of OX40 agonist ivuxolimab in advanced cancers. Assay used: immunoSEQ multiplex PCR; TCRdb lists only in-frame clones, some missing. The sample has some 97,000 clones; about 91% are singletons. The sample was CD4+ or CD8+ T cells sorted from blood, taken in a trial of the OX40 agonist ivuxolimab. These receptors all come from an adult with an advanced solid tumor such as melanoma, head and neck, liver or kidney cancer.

The chain's CDR3 is CASSKGTGGGTEAFF. In DNA, the CDR3 is TGTGCCAGCAGCAAGGGGACAGGGGGCGGCACTGAAGCTTTCTTT. The chain has TRBV7-9 and TRBJ1-1, with 12 bases lining up with TRBD1. Unmatched junction bases numbered 5, after V lost 5 bases and J lost 4 bases. The CDR3 sequence is 15 residues long. Germline CDR1 reads SEHNR; CDR2 reads FQNEAQ (reference sequence). The full variable domain, rest sourced from reference TRBV7-9 and TRBJ1-1, is DTGVSQNPRHKITKRGQNVTFRCDPISEHNRLYWYRQTLGQGPEFLTYFQNEAQLEKSRLLSDRFSAERPKGSFSTLEIQRTEQGDSAMYLCASSKGTGGGTEAFFGQGTRLTVV.

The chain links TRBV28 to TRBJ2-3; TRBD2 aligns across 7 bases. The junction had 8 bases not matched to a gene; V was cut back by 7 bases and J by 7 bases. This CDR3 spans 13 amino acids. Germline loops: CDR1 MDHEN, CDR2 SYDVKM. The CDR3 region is CASNLGGSYTQYF. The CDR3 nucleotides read TGTGCCAGCAATCTCGGCGGGAGTTATACGCAGTATTTT.

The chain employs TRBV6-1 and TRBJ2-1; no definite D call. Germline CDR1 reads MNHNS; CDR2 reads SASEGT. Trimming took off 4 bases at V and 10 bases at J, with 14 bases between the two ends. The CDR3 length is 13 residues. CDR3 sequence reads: CASSVVADAEQFF. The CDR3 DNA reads TGTGCCAGCAGTGTGGTGGCGGACGCGGAGCAGTTCTTC.

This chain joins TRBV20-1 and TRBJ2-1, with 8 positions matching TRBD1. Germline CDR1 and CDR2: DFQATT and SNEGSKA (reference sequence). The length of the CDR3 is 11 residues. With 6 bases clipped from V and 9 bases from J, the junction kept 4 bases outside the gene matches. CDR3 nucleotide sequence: TGCAGTGCACCGGACAGGGCTGAGCAGTTCTTC. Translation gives CSAPDRAEQFF.

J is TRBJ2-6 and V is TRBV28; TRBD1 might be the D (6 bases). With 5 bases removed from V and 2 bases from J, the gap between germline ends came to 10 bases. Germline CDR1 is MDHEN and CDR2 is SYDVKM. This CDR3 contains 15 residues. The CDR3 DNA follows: TGTGCCAGCAGTAAAGGGGGTACTGGGGCCAACGTCCTGACTTTC. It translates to CASSKGGTGANVLTF.

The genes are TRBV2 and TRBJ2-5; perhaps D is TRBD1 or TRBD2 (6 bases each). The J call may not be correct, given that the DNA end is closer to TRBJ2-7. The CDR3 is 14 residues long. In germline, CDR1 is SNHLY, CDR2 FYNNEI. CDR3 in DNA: TGTGCCAGCAGTGTCGCCGTGGGGGGCCACGAGCAGTACTTC. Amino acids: CASSVAVGGHEQYF.

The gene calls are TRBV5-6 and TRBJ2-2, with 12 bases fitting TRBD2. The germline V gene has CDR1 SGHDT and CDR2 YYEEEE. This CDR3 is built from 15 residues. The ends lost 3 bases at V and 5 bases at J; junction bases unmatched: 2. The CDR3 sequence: CASSSSGRVTGELFF. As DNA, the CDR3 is TGTGCCAGCAGCTCTAGCGGGAGGGTTACCGGGGAGCTGTTTTTT.

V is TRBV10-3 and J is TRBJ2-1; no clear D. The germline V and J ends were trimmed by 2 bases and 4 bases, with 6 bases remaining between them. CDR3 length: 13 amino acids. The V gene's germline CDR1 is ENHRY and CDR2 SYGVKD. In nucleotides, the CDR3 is TGTGCCATCAGTGAGCTAGTATACAATGAGCAGTTCTTC. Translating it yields CAISELVYNEQFF.

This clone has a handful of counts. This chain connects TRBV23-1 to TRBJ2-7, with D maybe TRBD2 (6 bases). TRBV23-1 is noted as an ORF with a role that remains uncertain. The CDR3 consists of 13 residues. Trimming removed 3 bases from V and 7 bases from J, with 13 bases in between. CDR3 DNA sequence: TGCGCCAGCAGTCACCAGACTAGATTTGAGCAGTACTTC. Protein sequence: CASSHQTRFEQYF.

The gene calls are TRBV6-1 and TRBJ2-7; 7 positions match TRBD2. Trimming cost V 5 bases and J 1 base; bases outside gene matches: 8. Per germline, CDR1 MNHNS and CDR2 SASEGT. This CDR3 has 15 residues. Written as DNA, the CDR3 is TGTGCCAGCAGTCCCGGACTAGGGTATTCCTACGAGCAGTACTTC. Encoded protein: CASSPGLGYSYEQYF.

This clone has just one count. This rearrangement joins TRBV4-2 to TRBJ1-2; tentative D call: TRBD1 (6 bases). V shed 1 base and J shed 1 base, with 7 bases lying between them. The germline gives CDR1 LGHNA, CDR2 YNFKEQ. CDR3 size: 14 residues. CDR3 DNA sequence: TGTGCCAGCAGCCAAGGGGACAATAACTATGGCTACACCTTC. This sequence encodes CASSQGDNNYGYTF.

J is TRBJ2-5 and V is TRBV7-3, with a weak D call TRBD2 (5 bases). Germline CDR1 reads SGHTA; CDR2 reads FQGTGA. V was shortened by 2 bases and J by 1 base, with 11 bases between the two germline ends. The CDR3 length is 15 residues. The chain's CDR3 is CASSLGVAPQETQYF. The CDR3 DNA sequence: TGTGCCAGCAGCTTAGGGGTAGCGCCCCAAGAGACCCAGTACTTC.

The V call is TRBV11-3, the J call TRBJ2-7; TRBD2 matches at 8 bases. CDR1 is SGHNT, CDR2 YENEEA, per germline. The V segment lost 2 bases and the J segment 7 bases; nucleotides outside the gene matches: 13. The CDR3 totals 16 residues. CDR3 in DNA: TGTGCCAGCAGCTTAAATTTCCAGCGGGAGCTTAGGGAGCAGTACTTC. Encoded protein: CASSLNFQRELREQYF. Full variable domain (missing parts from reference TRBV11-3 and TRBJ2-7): EAGVVQSPRYKIIEKKQPVAFWCNPISGHNTLYWYLQNLGQGPELLIRYENEEAVDDSQLPKDRFSAERLKGVDSTLKIQPAELGDSAVYLCASSLNFQRELREQYFGPGTRLTVT.

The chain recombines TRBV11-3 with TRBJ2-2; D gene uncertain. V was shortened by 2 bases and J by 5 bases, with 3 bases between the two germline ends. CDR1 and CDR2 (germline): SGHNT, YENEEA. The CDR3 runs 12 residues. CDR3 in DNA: TGTGCCAGCAGCTTATGGACCGGGGAGCTGTTTTTT. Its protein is CASSLWTGELFF. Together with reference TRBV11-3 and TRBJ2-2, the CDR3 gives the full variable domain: EAGVVQSPRYKIIEKKQPVAFWCNPISGHNTLYWYLQNLGQGPELLIRYENEEAVDDSQLPKDRFSAERLKGVDSTLKIQPAELGDSAVYLCASSLWTGELFFGEGSRLTVL.

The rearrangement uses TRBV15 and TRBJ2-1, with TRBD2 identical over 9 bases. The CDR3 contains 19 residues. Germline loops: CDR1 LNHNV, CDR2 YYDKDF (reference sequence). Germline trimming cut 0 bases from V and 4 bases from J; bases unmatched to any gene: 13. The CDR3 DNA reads TGTGCCACCAGCAGAGATCCCTTTGTAGCGGGAGTCCAGTACAATGAGCAGTTCTTC. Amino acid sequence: CATSRDPFVAGVQYNEQFF.

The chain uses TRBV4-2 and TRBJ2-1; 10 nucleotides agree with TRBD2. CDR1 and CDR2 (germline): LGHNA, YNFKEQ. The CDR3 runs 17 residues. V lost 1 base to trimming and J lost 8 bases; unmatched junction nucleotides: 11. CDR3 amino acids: CASSQGGSGRARDEQFF. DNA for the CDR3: TGTGCCAGCAGCCAAGGAGGGAGCGGGAGGGCCAGGGATGAGCAGTTCTTC.

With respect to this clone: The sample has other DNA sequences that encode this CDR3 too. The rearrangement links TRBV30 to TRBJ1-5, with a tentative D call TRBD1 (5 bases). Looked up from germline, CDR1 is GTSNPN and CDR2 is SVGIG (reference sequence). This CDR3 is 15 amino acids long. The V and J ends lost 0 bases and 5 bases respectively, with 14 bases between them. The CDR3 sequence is CAWSVVGRGDQPQHF. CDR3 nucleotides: TGTGCCTGGAGTGTAGTAGGGAGAGGGGATCAGCCCCAGCATTTT. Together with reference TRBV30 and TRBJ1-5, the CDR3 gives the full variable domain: SQTIHQWPATLVQPVGSPLSLECTVEGTSNPNLYWYRQAAGRGLQLLFYSVGIGQISSEVPQNLSASRPQDRQFILSSKKLLLSDSGFYLCAWSVVGRGDQPQHFGDGTRLSIL.

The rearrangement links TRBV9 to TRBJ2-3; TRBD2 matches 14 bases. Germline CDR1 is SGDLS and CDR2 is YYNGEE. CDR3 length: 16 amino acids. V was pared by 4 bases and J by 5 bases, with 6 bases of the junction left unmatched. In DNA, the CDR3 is TGTGCCAGCAGCCAAGGGGGACTAGCGGGAGTAGATACGCAGTATTTT. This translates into CASSQGGLAGVDTQYF.